The entry below describes one T cell receptor (beta chain). These data originate in a study of blood T cell repertoires in COVID-19. Per the germline V gene, CDR1 is MNHEY and CDR2 is SVGEGT. The CDR3 is 19 amino acids. With 0 bases clipped from V and 5 bases from J, the junction kept 13 bases outside the gene matches. The table came from immunoSEQ multiplex PCR; TCRdb's copy has only in-frame clones and leaves some out. This table has some 150,000 clones, more than 80% appearing once. The sequence was obtained from a human donor in a cohort sampled during active COVID-19. The material sequenced was peripheral blood. The rearrangement uses TRBV6-2 or TRBV6-3 and TRBJ2-3, with 11 bases identical to TRBD2. The CDR3, as DNA: TGTGCCAGCAGTTACTCGTTCAGGCTAGCGGGGGGTGTTGGAGATACGCAGTATTTT. This gives the protein CASSYSFRLAGGVGDTQYF.